These 20 T cell receptor beta chains originate from one sample sequenced in a study of shared clonotypes between healthy human individuals. Sequenced by immunoSEQ multiplex PCR; TCRdb stores in-frame clones only, minus some. Of 2,500,000 or so clones in the sample, approximately 90% were seen once. The specimen was naive CD4+ T cells sorted from blood. Subset specified: CD45RA+ positively selected. These receptor sequences come from a man aged 18 to 30 in good health.

The genes are TRBV28 and TRBJ1-4; no reliable D call. CDR1 and CDR2 from the germline V gene are MDHEN and SYDVKM. The CDR3 runs to 16 residues. Trimming took 3 bases from V and 8 from J, leaving 19 bases between them. The CDR3 DNA reads as TGTGCCAGCAGTTTTCGCCTTTTCGGACGTAGGGAAAAACTGTTTTTT. Encoded protein: CASSFRLFGRREKLFF.

The gene calls are TRBV5-6 and TRBJ1-5; tentatively, D is TRBD1 (5 bases). The CDR3 length is 15 residues. The germline V gene has CDR1 SGHDT and CDR2 YYEEEE. With 5 bases removed from V and 1 base from J, the gap between germline ends came to 13 bases. The CDR3 DNA reads as TGTGCCAGCAGTTGGGGGTTTAGGAGCAATCAGCCCCAGCATTTT. It specifies CASSWGFRSNQPQHF.

The J gene is TRBJ2-7, the V gene TRBV5-8; D is undetermined. V was trimmed by 0 bases and J by 0 bases, leaving 10 bases between them. The CDR3 extends over 15 amino acids. Germline-derived CDR1 and CDR2 are SGHTS and YDEGEE. The CDR3 nucleotides read TGTGCCAGCAGCTTGGCACGGAGAGGCTCCTACGAGCAGTACTTC. Protein sequence: CASSLARRGSYEQYF.

This rearrangement joins TRBV9 to TRBJ2-7, with D possibly TRBD1 on 6 matching bases. The germline gives CDR1 SGDLS, CDR2 YYNGEE. V shed 8 bases and J shed 4 bases, with 13 bases lying between them. This CDR3 has 12 amino acids. CDR3 coding DNA: TGTGCCAGAACCCAACAGGGATACGAGCAGTACTTC. Residues: CARTQQGYEQYF.

Remarks on this clone: Different DNA sequences within this sample yield the same CDR3. The chain carries TRBV5-1 and TRBJ2-1, with 12 nucleotides matching TRBD2. The CDR3 covers 15 residues. V lost 3 bases and J lost 3; bases outside the gene matches: 1. The V gene's germline CDR1 is SGHRS and CDR2 YFSETQ. The CDR3 coding sequence is TGCGCCAGCAGCTCACTAGCGGGGGGCTACAATGAGCAGTTCTTC. It yields the protein CASSSLAGGYNEQFF.

The rearrangement links TRBV5-1 to TRBJ2-7; D is undetermined. Germline V CDR1 and CDR2: SGHRS, YFSETQ. The CDR3 covers 15 residues. V lost 1 base, J lost 2 bases, and 13 bases lay in between. This CDR3 reads CASSLMPDPTYEQYF. As DNA, the CDR3 is TGCGCCAGCAGCTTGATGCCAGATCCAACCTACGAGCAGTACTTC. The full variable domain, with the rest looked up from reference TRBV5-1 and TRBJ2-7, is KAGVTQTPRYLIKTRGQQVTLSCSPISGHRSVSWYQQTPGQGLQFLFEYFSETQRNKGNFPGRFSGRQFSNSRSEMNVSTLELGDSALYLCASSLMPDPTYEQYFGPGTRLTVT.

V is TRBV7-6 and J is TRBJ1-3; unclear D gene. Trimming cost V 1 base and J 1 base, with 26 bases left between them. Germline-derived CDR1 and CDR2 are SGHVS and FNYEAQ. This CDR3 has 21 amino acids. Written as DNA, the CDR3 is TGTGCCAGCAGCTTAGAGGATCCCACCTGGTTTAAGCCGCATTCTGGAAACACCATATATTTT. It encodes CASSLEDPTWFKPHSGNTIYF.

The V call is TRBV2, the J call TRBJ1-6; 7 bases map to TRBD1. The trim removed 8 bases at V and 7 bases at J, leaving 5 bases unmatched. Germline assignment: CDR1 SNHLY and CDR2 FYNNEI. CDR3 length: 13 amino acids. CDR3 protein: CASQTGRNSPLHF. The DNA of the CDR3 is TGTGCCAGCCAGACAGGGAGGAATTCACCCCTCCACTTT.

The chain couples TRBV10-3 to TRBJ2-7, with D possibly being TRBD1 (6 bases). The germline V and J ends were trimmed by 3 bases and 4 bases, with 10 bases remaining between them. In germline, CDR1 is ENHRY, CDR2 SYGVKD. This CDR3 is built from 13 residues. This CDR3 reads CAISDGDRYEQYF. The DNA for the CDR3 is TGTGCCATCAGTGACGGAGACAGGTACGAGCAGTACTTC.

This clone is a singleton in its sample. V is TRBV30 and J is TRBJ2-7; D not certain. Germline CDR1 and CDR2: GTSNPN and SVGIG (reference sequence). The CDR3 contains 13 residues. Trimming shortened V by 7 bases and J by 0 bases, and 13 bases separated the two germline ends. CDR3 nucleotides: TGTGCCTTAAGACTTACGAGCTCCTACGAGCAGTACTTC. The encoded protein is CALRLTSSYEQYF.

The V gene is TRBV10-1, the J gene TRBJ2-7; a possible D gene is TRBD1 (5 bases). The V gene lost 0 bases and the J gene lost 1 base, with 13 bases spanning the gap. CDR3 length: 16 residues. Germline V gives CDR1 WNHNN, CDR2 SYGVQD (reference sequence). CDR3 in amino acids: CASSESSARGSYEQYF. The CDR3 DNA reads as TGCGCCAGCAGTGAGTCGTCGGCTAGGGGTTCCTACGAGCAGTACTTC.

The chain uses TRBV7-2 and TRBJ1-2, with 8 bases identical to TRBD1. The CDR3 is 15 residues long. Unmatched junction bases numbered 5, after V lost 3 bases and J lost 2 bases. Germline V gene sequence: CDR1 SGHTA, CDR2 FQGNSA. The chain's CDR3 is CASSFAGGSNYGYTF. CDR3 nucleotides: TGTGCCAGCAGCTTCGCAGGGGGCTCGAACTATGGCTACACCTTC.

As regards this clone: This specimen includes other DNA sequences encoding the same CDR3. CDR3 sequence (DNA): TGTGCCAGCAGCTTTGGCGGCAGCTACGAGCAGTACTTC. This translates into CASSFGGSYEQYF. J is TRBJ2-7 and V is TRBV7-9; D remains ambiguous. V lost 3 bases, J lost 3 bases, and 9 bases lay in between. This CDR3 comprises 13 residues. CDR1 SEHNR and CDR2 FQNEAQ come from the germline V gene (reference sequence).

The gene calls are TRBV25-1 and TRBJ2-2, with TRBD2 matching 9 bases. Germline V gene sequence: CDR1 MGHDK, CDR2 SYGVNS. This CDR3 is built from 16 residues. The V segment lost 5 bases and the J segment 5 bases; nucleotides outside the gene matches: 9. CDR3 loop: CASSFSGSTRTGELFF. The DNA of the CDR3 is TGTGCCAGCAGTTTTAGCGGGAGTACAAGGACCGGGGAGCTGTTTTTT.

The CDR3 sequence: CASSLATSGATSYEQYF. The DNA for the CDR3 is TGCGCCAGCAGCTTGGCGACTAGCGGGGCTACCTCCTACGAGCAGTACTTC. The chain links TRBV5-1 to TRBJ2-7; 11 nucleotides align to TRBD2. Trimming cost V 0 bases and J 0 bases; bases outside gene matches: 5. Per the germline V gene, CDR1 is SGHRS and CDR2 is YFSETQ. This CDR3 has 17 amino acids.

This chain connects TRBV6-1 to TRBJ1-2, with D hard to call. The CDR3 length is 13 residues. V shed 4 bases and J shed 8 bases, with 14 bases lying between them. Germline V gene sequence: CDR1 MNHNS, CDR2 SASEGT. Here the CDR3 DNA reads TGTGCCAGCAGTGGTGGGAGTCAACGAGGCTACACCTTC. This codes for CASSGGSQRGYTF.

The chain joins TRBV27 to TRBJ2-5; D is ambiguous. V gave up 11 bases and J gave up 5 bases, with 15 bases separating them. The CDR3 has 12 amino acids. Germline loops: CDR1 MNHEY, CDR2 SMNVEV (reference sequence). The CDR3 spells CASGVVVETQYF. For the CDR3, the DNA is TGTGCCTCTGGGGTGGTGGTGGAGACCCAGTACTTC.

The rearrangement joins TRBV10-3 to TRBJ1-2, with D perhaps TRBD1 (5 bases). There are 13 residues in the CDR3. CDR1 is ENHRY, CDR2 SYGVKD, per germline. Trimming left V 8 bases short and J 0 bases short, with 10 bases between. Here the CDR3 DNA reads TGTGCCATCGTCTCGGGGGCTAACTATGGCTACACCTTC. Translating gives CAIVSGANYGYTF.

The chain employs TRBV5-1 and TRBJ2-2, with TRBD2 matching 8 bases. This CDR3 comprises 16 residues. Germline V lookup: CDR1 SGHRS, CDR2 YFSETQ. Germline trimming cut 3 bases from V and 5 bases from J; bases unmatched to any gene: 9. DNA of the CDR3: TGCGCCAGCAGCTCGGAGGGGCTAGCGGGTACCGGGGAGCTGTTTTTT. The encoded protein is CASSSEGLAGTGELFF.

This clone was recorded a few times. This sample includes further DNA sequences coding for the same CDR3. V usage is TRBV7-8 and J usage is TRBJ1-1, with D unresolved. Trimming stripped 1 base from V and 0 bases from J, with 3 bases between. CDR1 SGHVS and CDR2 FQNEAQ come from the germline V gene. There are 13 residues in the CDR3. This chain's CDR3 is CASSLDLNTEAFF. The DNA for the CDR3 is TGTGCCAGCAGCTTAGACCTGAACACTGAAGCTTTCTTT.